This T cell receptor (beta chain) was identified during a study of T-cell reconstitution after alpha-beta-depleted transplantation in children. The TCRbeta library was prepared with unique molecular identifiers. TCRdb re-analysed the PCR reads in MiXCR, keeping a single row per CDR3 protein. The sample lists about 610,000 distinct CDR3 sequences, roughly a tenth occurring once. This clonotype occurred a few times. Between the trimmed V and J ends, which lost 3 bases and 8 bases, there was a span of 10 bases. CDR1 is KGHSH and CDR2 is LQKENI in the germline V gene. The CDR3 sequence is 12 residues long.

The receptor was isolated from a human donor who donated a stem cell graft to a child with acute myeloid leukemia. The specimen was PBMCs from the stem cell graft donor, collected from the stem cell graft. The rearrangement joins TRBV18 to TRBJ1-1, with unresolved D. The CDR3 region has the DNA TGTGCCAGCTCACCCTTGAGAGGAGAAGCTTTCTTT. Its protein is CASSPLRGEAFF.